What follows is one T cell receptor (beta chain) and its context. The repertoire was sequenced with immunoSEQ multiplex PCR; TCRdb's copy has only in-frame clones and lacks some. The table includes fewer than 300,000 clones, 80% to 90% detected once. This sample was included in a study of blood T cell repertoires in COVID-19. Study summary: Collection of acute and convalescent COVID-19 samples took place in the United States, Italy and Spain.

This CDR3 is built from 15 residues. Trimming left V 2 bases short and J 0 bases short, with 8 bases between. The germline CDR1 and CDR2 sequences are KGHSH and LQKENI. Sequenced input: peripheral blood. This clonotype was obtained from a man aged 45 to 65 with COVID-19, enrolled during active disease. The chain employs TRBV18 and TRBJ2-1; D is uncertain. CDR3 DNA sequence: TGTGCCAGCTCACCAGGTCTAGACTCCTACAATGAGCAGTTCTTC. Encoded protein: CASSPGLDSYNEQFF.